This passage covers 21 T cell receptor beta chains from one sample sequenced in a study of shared clonotypes between healthy human individuals. Here immunoSEQ multiplex PCR was the method, and the copy in TCRdb shows in-frame clones only, minus some. The sample contains 2 million to 2.5 million clones, approximately 95% of which appear only once. The sequencing input was naive CD4+ T cells from PBMCs. Subset given: CD45RA+ positively selected. The receptors come from a man aged 18 to 30 in good health. Some clones in this sample may be carry-over from other donors' samples.

A single count supports this clone. The chain combines TRBV7-9 with TRBJ2-1; D might be TRBD2 (6 bases). Trimming took 6 bases from V and 0 from J, leaving 15 bases between them. Germline lookup yields CDR1 SEHNR and CDR2 FQNEAQ (reference sequence). This CDR3 is built from 16 residues. The DNA of the CDR3 is TGTGCCAGCAGACGAACTAGCAGTAGCTCCTACAATGAGCAGTTCTTC. Its translation is CASRRTSSSSYNEQFF.

The chain couples TRBV2 to TRBJ1-2; perhaps TRBD1 as D (5 bases). This CDR3 contains 14 residues. The V end lost 3 bases, the J end lost 4 bases, and 12 bases lay between the germline ends. CDR1 is SNHLY, CDR2 FYNNEI, per germline. In DNA, the CDR3 is TGTGCCAGCAGTGAGAAGGGGCCGGTCTATGGCTACACCTTC. Its protein product is CASSEKGPVYGYTF.

The chain recombines TRBV14 with TRBJ2-7; 10 bases fit TRBD2. Germline V CDR1 and CDR2: SGHDN, FVKESK. Unmatched junction bases numbered 8, after V lost 3 bases and J lost 3 bases. This CDR3 is 16 amino acids long. The CDR3 sequence is CASSQFSGRSRYEQYF. As DNA, the CDR3 is TGTGCCAGCAGCCAGTTTAGCGGGAGGTCTCGCTACGAGCAGTACTTC.

This clone is a singleton in its sample. The chain employs TRBV4-1 and TRBJ2-5, with a weak D call TRBD1 (5 bases). There are 15 residues in the CDR3. Germline V gives CDR1 MGHRA, CDR2 YSYEKL. V lost 0 bases and J lost 3, with 11 bases in between. CDR3 sequence reads: CASSQDLAGKETQYF. CDR3 coding DNA: TGCGCCAGCAGCCAAGATTTGGCAGGGAAAGAGACCCAGTACTTC.

This chain uses TRBV27 with TRBJ1-1; tentative D call: TRBD1 (6 bases). Germline V gene lookup returns CDR1 MNHEY and CDR2 SMNVEV (reference sequence). This CDR3 region has 14 residues. Trimming shortened V by 2 bases and J by 6 bases, and 13 bases separated the two germline ends. CDR3 amino acids: CASSLRRGTPEAFF. DNA for the CDR3: TGTGCCAGCAGTTTAAGGAGGGGGACCCCTGAAGCTTTCTTT.

V is TRBV25-1 and J is TRBJ2-3, with a weak D call TRBD1 (6 bases). The CDR3 is 14 amino acids. CDR1 is MGHDK, CDR2 SYGVNS, per germline. V dropped 5 bases and J dropped 6 bases, with 15 bases sitting between them. This CDR3 is CASSHRTVGDTQYF. The CDR3 DNA reads as TGTGCCAGCAGTCACAGGACAGTGGGTGATACGCAGTATTTT.

V and J are TRBV9 and TRBJ2-7; possibly TRBD2 for D (6 bases). The CDR3 has 15 amino acids. V lost 4 bases to trimming and J lost 2 bases, with 16 bases between them. The germline V gene encodes CDR1 SGDLS and CDR2 YYNGEE. CDR3 sequence: CASSPQVGGPYEQYF. The CDR3 DNA reads TGTGCCAGCAGCCCGCAGGTCGGAGGGCCCTACGAGCAGTACTTC.

This chain joins TRBV7-3 and TRBJ2-3, with D possibly TRBD2 on 6 matching bases. The CDR3 is 13 residues long. V was cut by 3 bases and J by 6 bases, with 10 bases left in between. Germline CDR1 and CDR2: SGHTA and FQGTGA. In DNA form, the CDR3 reads TGTGCCAGCAGCTTGGGACTCAAGGATACGCAGTATTTT. It codes for CASSLGLKDTQYF. The variable domain in full, with the rest retrieved from reference TRBV7-3 and TRBJ2-3, is GAGVSQTPSNKVTEKGKYVELRCDPISGHTALYWYRQSLGQGPEFLIYFQGTGAADDSGLPNDRFFAVRPEGSVSTLKIQRTERGDSAVYLCASSLGLKDTQYFGPGTRLTVL.

V is TRBV7-2 and J is TRBJ2-7, with a possible D match to TRBD1 (5 bases). The germline CDR1 and CDR2 sequences are SGHTA and FQGNSA. The germline V and J ends were trimmed by 3 bases and 5 bases, with 17 bases remaining between them. The CDR3 totals 15 residues. The CDR3 here is CASSFIFRDKDEQYF. CDR3 sequence (DNA): TGTGCCAGCAGCTTTATATTCAGGGATAAGGACGAGCAGTACTTC.

The chain carries TRBV19 and TRBJ2-5; tentatively, D is TRBD2 (6 bases). From germline, CDR1 is LNHDA and CDR2 SQIVND (reference sequence). Trimming cost V 1 base and J 9 bases, with 18 bases left between them. This CDR3 region has 15 residues. The CDR3 loop reads CASSIGSSEPLPQYF. CDR3 sequence (DNA): TGTGCCAGTAGTATAGGTTCTAGCGAGCCGCTGCCCCAGTACTTC.

V gene TRBV14 combines with J gene TRBJ2-7; tentatively, D is TRBD1 (6 bases). Germline loops: CDR1 SGHDN, CDR2 FVKESK. CDR3 size: 16 residues. Trimming took off 2 bases at V and 0 bases at J, with 14 bases between the two ends. CDR3 DNA sequence: TGTGCCAGCAGCCAAAAATCCGGGACAATCTCCTACGAGCAGTACTTC. Translating gives CASSQKSGTISYEQYF.

The chain couples TRBV11-2 to TRBJ2-7, with TRBD2 identical over 12 bases. V shed 4 bases and J 2 bases; nucleotides not matched to a gene: 3. The germline V gene encodes CDR1 SGHAT and CDR2 FQNNGV. This CDR3 is 15 amino acids long. CDR3 bases: TGTGCCAGCAGCTCCAGACTAGCGGGAGCCTACGAGCAGTACTTC. Protein product: CASSSRLAGAYEQYF.

This chain connects TRBV11-2 to TRBJ2-3, with 7 bases fitting TRBD2. The CDR3 spans 16 residues. Germline V gene data show CDR1 as SGHAT and CDR2 as FQNNGV. V dropped 5 bases and J dropped 2; count of bases not matched to a gene: 10. The CDR3 protein is CASSIEGLADTDTQYF. The CDR3 DNA sequence: TGTGCCAGCAGCATCGAAGGCCTAGCGGACACAGATACGCAGTATTTT.

V usage is TRBV7-3 and J usage is TRBJ2-1; 9 bases line up with TRBD2. The trim removed 2 bases at V and 0 bases at J, leaving 8 bases unmatched. Per the germline V gene, CDR1 is SGHTA and CDR2 is FQGTGA. This CDR3 contains 18 residues. The CDR3, as DNA: TGTGCCAGCAGCTTAGCGGGAGGGATCCCGAGCTCCTACAATGAGCAGTTCTTC. Protein product: CASSLAGGIPSSYNEQFF.

V and J are TRBV27 and TRBJ2-2; D remains ambiguous. The germline V gene encodes CDR1 MNHEY and CDR2 SMNVEV (reference sequence). This CDR3 contains 15 residues. V lost 1 base to trimming and J lost 2 bases, with 8 bases between them. CDR3 sequence reads: CASSLLSINTGELFF. The CDR3, as DNA: TGTGCCAGCAGTTTATTATCTATTAACACCGGGGAGCTGTTTTTT.

J is TRBJ2-3 and V is TRBV9, with 7 bases matching TRBD2. Germline CDR1 SGDLS, CDR2 YYNGEE. V was clipped by 0 bases and J by 2 bases; unmatched bases: 6. This CDR3 region has 16 residues. CDR3 loop: CASSVGLAVNTDTQYF. The CDR3, as DNA: TGTGCCAGCAGCGTAGGGCTAGCGGTAAACACAGATACGCAGTATTTT.

The chain is built from TRBV19 and TRBJ1-4; tentatively, D is TRBD1 (5 bases). Trimming pared 6 bases from V and 8 bases from J, leaving 16 bases between. This CDR3 has 14 residues. Germline V gene lookup returns CDR1 LNHDA and CDR2 SQIVND (reference sequence). The CDR3 sequence is CASRGRESGEKLFF. CDR3 coding DNA: TGTGCCAGTAGAGGCAGGGAATCCGGGGAAAAACTGTTTTTT.

V and J are TRBV5-1 and TRBJ2-1; 7 bases match TRBD1. V trimming: 7 bases; J trimming: 6 bases; junction bases outside the gene matches: 13. Per germline, CDR1 SGHRS and CDR2 YFSETQ. The CDR3 is 15 residues long. This CDR3 is CASGEQGLGLNEQFF. The CDR3 DNA follows: TGCGCCAGCGGGGAACAGGGGTTGGGTCTCAATGAGCAGTTCTTC.

The chain combines TRBV29-1 with TRBJ2-1; TRBD1 matches 8 bases. J lost 5 bases, V lost 2 bases, and 11 bases had no gene match. CDR3 length equals 16 residues. Germline CDR1 SQVTM, CDR2 ANQGSEA. CDR3 nucleotides: TGCAGCGTTGAATTCAGGGGGCAAACTAGGAACAATGAGCAGTTCTTC. This codes for CSVEFRGQTRNNEQFF.

The chain couples TRBV11-3 to TRBJ2-7; D is unresolved. Trimming pared 4 bases from V and 3 bases from J, leaving 10 bases between. This CDR3 region has 13 residues. The V gene's germline CDR1 is SGHNT and CDR2 YENEEA. CDR3 loop: CASSSSASYEQYF. As DNA, the CDR3 is TGTGCCAGCAGCTCAAGCGCGAGCTACGAGCAGTACTTC.

This rearrangement joins TRBV28 to TRBJ2-7; perhaps TRBD1 as D (5 bases). Germline CDR1 is MDHEN and CDR2 is SYDVKM. The CDR3 covers 14 residues. V was trimmed by 6 bases and J by 5 bases, leaving 17 bases between them. CDR3: CASSVGVLPHEQYF. The DNA of the CDR3 is TGTGCCAGCAGCGTAGGGGTTCTCCCCCACGAGCAGTACTTC. Based on the CDR3 plus reference TRBV28 and TRBJ2-7, the full variable domain is DVKVTQSSRYLVKRTGEKVFLECVQDMDHENMFWYRQDPGLGLRLIYFSYDVKMKEKGDIPEGYSVSREKKERFSLILESASTNQTSMYLCASSVGVLPHEQYFGPGTRLTVT.